These 32 T cell receptor beta chains originate from one sample sequenced in a study of cytomegalovirus exposure and HLA in healthy donors (dated by TCRdb to 2015 to 2018). Libraries were prepared through the immunoSEQ multiplex PCR assay. A mixture of 60 forward primers for TCR Vbeta segments and 13 reverse primers for TCR Jbeta segments was used in the multiplex PCR. TCRdb's version of the immuneACCESS table is confined to in-frame rearrangements and falls short of the full clone set. An unresolved V gene accounts for under half of the shortfall where checked; the remainder is of unknown origin. Counted in this sample were 55,000 to 70,000 clones; about 84% of them appeared once. Of the sample, roughly 8% is held by the ten largest clones. Sequenced input: PBMCs. Receptor source: a man between 18 and 29 years old in good health and CMV-seropositive.

The chain uses TRBV11-3 and TRBJ2-7; 10 bases map to TRBD1. Germline V gene data show CDR1 as SGHNT and CDR2 as YENEEA. With V trimmed by 4 bases and J by 13 bases, 7 bases remained unmatched. This CDR3 contains 12 residues. DNA for the CDR3: TGTGCCAGCAGCTCCGGGACAGGGGACCTATACTTC. It encodes CASSSGTGDLYF.

This clone was seen only once. The CDR3 DNA sequence: TGCGCCAGCAGCCTCGCACCCGGGGACAGGGGGGGAGGCTATGGCTACACCTTC. Translation gives CASSLAPGDRGGGYGYTF. V usage is TRBV4-1 and J usage is TRBJ1-2, with 11 bases lining up with TRBD1. Germline values: CDR1 MGHRA, CDR2 YSYEKL. V gave up 4 bases and J gave up 4 bases; unmatched junction bases: 14. This CDR3 region has 18 residues.

The chain links TRBV29-1 to TRBJ2-5; 10 bases line up with TRBD1. The ends lost 5 bases at V and 5 bases at J; junction bases unmatched: 5. From germline, CDR1 is SQVTM and CDR2 ANQGSEA. The CDR3 spans 13 residues. The CDR3 DNA sequence: TGCAGCGTTCGCACGGGACAGGGGGAGACCCAGTACTTC. It is translated as CSVRTGQGETQYF.

This clone was picked up a small number of times. The chain links TRBV6-1 to TRBJ1-1; D might be TRBD1 (6 bases). This CDR3 comprises 14 residues. Trimming pared 4 bases from V and 1 base from J, leaving 10 bases between. The germline CDR1 and CDR2 sequences are MNHNS and SASEGT. The CDR3 loop is CASSATGPNTEAFF. The CDR3 coding sequence is TGTGCCAGCAGTGCAACAGGGCCGAACACTGAAGCTTTCTTT.

This clone has just one count. V gene TRBV2 combines with J gene TRBJ2-5; 7 nucleotides align to TRBD1. Germline V gene data show CDR1 as SNHLY and CDR2 as FYNNEI. This CDR3 has 15 amino acids. The V segment lost 8 bases and the J segment 0 bases; nucleotides outside the gene matches: 9. This CDR3 reads CASGRQTGYQETQYF. The CDR3 bases are TGTGCCAGCGGACGGCAGACAGGGTACCAAGAGACCCAGTACTTC.

The chain uses TRBV6-1 and TRBJ1-3; possible D gene TRBD1, 6 bases. Germline V gives CDR1 MNHNS, CDR2 SASEGT. Trimming took 3 bases from V and 11 from J, leaving 17 bases between them. CDR3 length: 14 amino acids. CDR3: CASSEENRASPIYF. The CDR3, as DNA: TGTGCCAGCAGTGAGGAGAACAGGGCAAGCCCCATATATTTT.

The rearrangement links TRBV28 to TRBJ1-1; 7 bases line up with TRBD1. J was trimmed by 1 base and V by 4 bases; bases with no gene match: 12. This CDR3 has 17 residues. CDR1 is MDHEN, CDR2 SYDVKM, per germline. The CDR3 DNA reads as TGTGCCAGCAGTTCGGTCCCGGGACAGAGACCGAACACTGAAGCTTTCTTT. Translated: CASSSVPGQRPNTEAFF.

V is TRBV18 and J is TRBJ2-1; 7 nucleotides line up with TRBD1. Germline V gene sequence: CDR1 KGHSH, CDR2 LQKENI. V dropped 2 bases and J dropped 4; count of bases not matched to a gene: 5. The CDR3 length is 15 residues. CDR3 in amino acids: CASSPETGSYNEQFF. CDR3 bases: TGTGCCAGCTCACCAGAGACAGGGTCTTACAATGAGCAGTTCTTC. Combining the CDR3 with reference TRBV18 and TRBJ2-1 gives the whole variable domain NAGVMQNPRHLVRRRGQEARLRCSPMKGHSHVYWYRQLPEEGLKFMVYLQKENIIDESGMPKERFSAEFPKEGPSILRIQQVVRGDSAAYFCASSPETGSYNEQFFGPGTRLTVL.

This clone was counted a few times. The chain joins TRBV4-1 to TRBJ2-1; 10 positions agree with TRBD2. The J segment lost 2 bases and the V segment lost 4 bases, leaving 2 bases of the junction unmatched. Germline V lookup: CDR1 MGHRA, CDR2 YSYEKL. The CDR3 runs 15 residues. CDR3 bases: TGCGCCAGCAGCCGCGGACTAGCGGCCTACAATGAGCAGTTCTTC. Amino acid sequence: CASSRGLAAYNEQFF.

CDR3 amino acids: CAMRLAGSTDTQYF. The CDR3 DNA reads TGTGCCATGCGACTAGCGGGGAGCACAGATACGCAGTATTTT. V and J are TRBV30 and TRBJ2-3; 11 positions agree with TRBD2. The germline gives CDR1 GTSNPN, CDR2 SVGIG (reference sequence). The CDR3 is 14 residues long. The V gene end was trimmed by 8 bases and the J gene end by 0 bases; junction bases not matched to a gene: 4.

This chain links TRBV5-4 with TRBJ1-2; D is perhaps TRBD1 (5 bases). Trimming took off 4 bases at V and 4 bases at J, with 11 bases between the two ends. Germline CDR1 reads SGHNT; CDR2 reads YYREEE (reference sequence). The CDR3 runs 13 residues. The CDR3 spells CASSRDFSYGYTF. For the CDR3, the DNA is TGTGCCAGCAGCCGGGACTTCTCCTATGGCTACACCTTC.

This clone was picked up one time. This chain joins TRBV10-1 and TRBJ2-3; D is possibly TRBD1 (6 bases). The length of the CDR3 is 14 residues. Germline V CDR1 and CDR2: WNHNN, SYGVQD (reference sequence). Deletions cut 7 bases from V and 8 bases from J, with 19 bases between. The DNA of the CDR3 is TGCGCCAGCAACCCGGGACACAGTGTAGGTACGCAGTATTTT. Its protein product is CASNPGHSVGTQYF.

The chain employs TRBV4-1 and TRBJ1-1; 9 bases agree with TRBD1. This CDR3 contains 16 residues. Germline CDR1 and CDR2: MGHRA and YSYEKL. Trimming cost V 4 bases and J 6 bases; bases outside gene matches: 12. The CDR3 coding sequence is TGCGCCAGCAGCCCCAAACCGGGACAGGGAATCCCTGAAGCTTTCTTT. This encodes CASSPKPGQGIPEAFF.

A note on this clone: Other DNA sequences from this sample encode an identical CDR3 as well. This chain links TRBV4-1 with TRBJ2-1; 10 bases fit TRBD2. This CDR3 has 16 amino acids. The V and J ends lost 1 base and 3 bases, in that order; junction bases with no gene match: 3. CDR1 is MGHRA, CDR2 YSYEKL, per germline. CDR3 residues: CASSQVLAGGYNEQFF. The CDR3, as DNA: TGCGCCAGCAGCCAAGTCTTAGCGGGAGGCTACAATGAGCAGTTCTTC.

The gene calls are TRBV2 and TRBJ1-5; D remains unclear. This CDR3 region has 12 residues. The V and J ends lost 6 bases and 7 bases respectively, with 10 bases between them. The germline V gene has CDR1 SNHLY and CDR2 FYNNEI. The CDR3 loop reads CASSQEDQPQHF. CDR3 bases: TGTGCCAGCAGCCAGGAAGACCAGCCCCAGCATTTT.

This clone was recorded once. Its ends do not fully match the called genes, so a read error is possible. The chain has TRBV7-7 and TRBJ1-2; 9 bases are shared with TRBD1. The germline V gene encodes CDR1 SSHAT and CDR2 FNYEAQ (reference sequence). The CDR3 totals 14 residues. The CDR3 coding sequence is TGTGCTAGCAGCTTAGCACAGGGGGCTTGTGGCTACACCTTC. This encodes CASSLAQGACGYTF.

This clone occurred once. V and J are TRBV9 and TRBJ2-1; D perhaps matches TRBD1 (6 bases). Germline V gene sequence: CDR1 SGDLS, CDR2 YYNGEE. The V gene lost 0 bases and the J gene lost 7 bases, with 8 bases spanning the gap. This CDR3 contains 13 residues. The CDR3 sequence: CASSVVDRNEQFF. Here the CDR3 DNA reads TGTGCCAGCAGCGTAGTGGACAGAAATGAGCAGTTCTTC. Looking up the rest from reference TRBV9 and TRBJ2-1 gives the full variable domain: DSGVTQTPKHLITATGQRVTLRCSPRSGDLSVYWYQQSLDQGLQFLIQYYNGEERAKGNILERFSAQQFPDLHSELNLSSLELGDSALYFCASSVVDRNEQFFGPGTRLTVL.

The J gene is TRBJ1-2, the V gene TRBV7-6; maybe TRBD1 (6 bases). Deletions cut 1 base from V and 1 base from J, with 10 bases between. Germline CDR1 reads SGHVS; CDR2 reads FNYEAQ. The CDR3 is made up of 15 amino acids. The CDR3 protein is CASSLVTGGNYGYTF. In DNA form, the CDR3 reads TGTGCCAGCAGCTTAGTGACAGGCGGTAACTATGGCTACACCTTC. Complete variable domain (other parts from reference TRBV7-6 and TRBJ1-2): GAGVSQSPRYKVTKRGQDVALRCDPISGHVSLYWYRQALGQGPEFLTYFNYEAQQDKSGLPNDRFSAERPEGSISTLTIQRTEQRDSAMYRCASSLVTGGNYGYTFGSGTRLTVV.

This sequence joins TRBV6-1 and TRBJ2-3; 10 bases align to TRBD2. Germline V lookup: CDR1 MNHNS, CDR2 SASEGT. Losses at the gene ends were 5 bases for V and 4 bases for J; bases not matched to a gene: 6. The CDR3 sequence is 15 residues long. The CDR3 DNA is TGTGCCAGCAGTTCTAGCGGGAGAGGGGCAGATACGCAGTATTTT. Translated: CASSSSGRGADTQYF.

The V gene is TRBV5-1, the J gene TRBJ2-7, with D tentatively TRBD2 (6 bases). The CDR3 length is 13 residues. The germline V and J ends were trimmed by 3 bases and 1 base, with 8 bases remaining between them. CDR1 is SGHRS and CDR2 is YFSETQ in the germline V gene. CDR3 protein: CASSYGSSYEQYF. Here the CDR3 DNA reads TGCGCCAGCAGCTACGGGAGTTCCTACGAGCAGTACTTC.

The CDR3 sequence is CASSRQLEVYEQYF. The CDR3 bases are TGTGCCAGCAGCCGACAGTTAGAAGTCTACGAGCAGTACTTC. The chain joins TRBV7-2 to TRBJ2-7; perhaps TRBD1 as D (5 bases). CDR1 is SGHTA and CDR2 is FQGNSA in the germline V gene. This CDR3 spans 14 amino acids. The V end lost 5 bases, the J end lost 3 bases, and 14 bases lay between the germline ends.

The chain has TRBV6-5 and TRBJ2-7; 10 bases are a match to TRBD2. The CDR3 sequence is 16 residues long. V was pared by 0 bases and J by 4 bases, with 6 bases of the junction left unmatched. Per the germline V gene, CDR1 is MNHEY and CDR2 is SVGAGI. CDR3 sequence (DNA): TGTGCCAGCAGTTACTCAGGAGCGGGAGGGCCTTACGAGCAGTACTTC. Translating gives CASSYSGAGGPYEQYF.

V is TRBV28 and J is TRBJ1-4; 10 bases fit TRBD1. V gave up 4 bases and J gave up 8 bases; unmatched junction bases: 7. The germline V gene has CDR1 MDHEN and CDR2 SYDVKM. This CDR3 spans 15 amino acids. The CDR3 sequence: CASSSIGDRGEKLFF. DNA for the CDR3: TGTGCCAGCAGTTCGATAGGGGACAGGGGAGAAAAACTGTTTTTT.

This clone was observed once. CDR3 nucleotide sequence: TGTGCCAGCAGCCCCCTTGCAGGGTCTGGGGCCAACGTCCTGACTTTC. Protein sequence: CASSPLAGSGANVLTF. The chain couples TRBV11-2 to TRBJ2-6; TRBD1 might be the D (5 bases). Trimming took 5 bases from V and 1 from J, leaving 12 bases between them. The germline gives CDR1 SGHAT, CDR2 FQNNGV. The CDR3 sequence is 16 residues long.

The chain combines TRBV5-4 with TRBJ1-2, with a weak D call TRBD1 (5 bases). The CDR3 is 13 residues long. Germline V gene sequence: CDR1 SGHNT, CDR2 YYREEE (reference sequence). The V and J ends lost 1 base and 6 bases respectively, with 10 bases between them. The CDR3 reads CASSLSSGNGYTF. The CDR3 DNA follows: TGTGCCAGCAGCTTGTCCTCAGGGAATGGCTACACCTTC.

The V call is TRBV6-5, the J call TRBJ1-3; 8 bases fit TRBD1. V lost 6 bases to trimming and J lost 2 bases; unmatched junction nucleotides: 6. Per the germline V gene, CDR1 is MNHEY and CDR2 is SVGAGI. The CDR3 covers 15 residues. CDR3 loop: CASSPTGGTGNTIYF. As DNA, the CDR3 is TGTGCCAGCAGCCCTACAGGGGGAACTGGAAACACCATATATTTT.

The chain links TRBV7-9 to TRBJ1-2; D gene ambiguous. The CDR3 runs to 15 residues. Trimming cost V 5 bases and J 0 bases, with 13 bases left between them. Per the germline V gene, CDR1 is SEHNR and CDR2 is FQNEAQ (reference sequence). The CDR3 is CASSASVTANYGYTF. The CDR3, as DNA: TGTGCCAGCAGCGCCTCAGTGACTGCTAACTATGGCTACACCTTC.

The chain employs TRBV6-1 and TRBJ1-1; D perhaps matches TRBD1 (6 bases). Germline CDR1 reads MNHNS; CDR2 reads SASEGT. The V and J ends lost 6 bases and 4 bases respectively, with 12 bases between them. The CDR3 length is 13 residues. CDR3 region: CASRATGPTEAFF. DNA for the CDR3: TGTGCCAGCAGAGCCACAGGGCCCACTGAAGCTTTCTTT.

The chain combines TRBV18 with TRBJ1-5, with D perhaps TRBD1 (5 bases). There are 14 residues in the CDR3. Trimming took off 4 bases at V and 3 bases at J, with 10 bases between the two ends. The germline CDR1 and CDR2 sequences are KGHSH and LQKENI. The CDR3 region is CASSQDSYNQPQHF. The CDR3 nucleotides read TGTGCCAGCTCACAAGACAGCTACAATCAGCCCCAGCATTTT.

The V gene is TRBV2, the J gene TRBJ2-3; 7 bases line up with TRBD1. V lost 7 bases to trimming and J lost 0 bases; unmatched junction nucleotides: 4. Germline V gives CDR1 SNHLY, CDR2 FYNNEI. This CDR3 spans 14 amino acids. The CDR3 DNA reads as TGTGCCAGCACTCTGGGACAGAGCACAGATACGCAGTATTTT. This sequence encodes CASTLGQSTDTQYF.

This clone has a handful of counts. DNA of the CDR3: TGTGCCAGTAGTCCGAGCGGGAGGGATACCGGGGAGCTGTTTTTT. It specifies CASSPSGRDTGELFF. The gene calls are TRBV19 and TRBJ2-2, with TRBD2 matching 10 bases. The germline V gene encodes CDR1 LNHDA and CDR2 SQIVND (reference sequence). This CDR3 has 15 amino acids. With V trimmed by 5 bases and J by 5 bases, 5 bases remained unmatched.

V gene TRBV29-1 combines with J gene TRBJ1-1, with a possible D match to TRBD1 (5 bases). Germline loops: CDR1 SQVTM, CDR2 ANQGSEA. The V end was cut by 4 bases, the J end by 5 bases, with 11 bases between. The CDR3 is 12 residues long. The CDR3 DNA is TGCAGCGTTGCACGGGGGTTTACTGAAGCTTTCTTT. This codes for CSVARGFTEAFF.